This T cell receptor (beta chain) appears in the sequencing data of a study of blood T cell repertoires in COVID-19. The table came from immunoSEQ multiplex PCR; TCRdb's copy has only in-frame clones and leaves some out. Of more than 250,000 clones detected, 85% to 90% appear once; the ten largest clones hold roughly 6.1%. This CDR3 has 15 residues. In germline, CDR1 is KGHSH, CDR2 LQKENI. V shed 5 bases and J 4 bases; nucleotides not matched to a gene: 5. V gene TRBV18 combines with J gene TRBJ1-1; TRBD1 matches 12 bases. Material for sequencing was peripheral blood. The source is a woman aged 50 to 60 with COVID-19, enrolled during active disease. The CDR3 loop reads CASSSGQGAVTEAFF. DNA for the CDR3: TGTGCCAGCTCATCGGGACAGGGGGCGGTCACTGAAGCTTTCTTT.